Following are 25 T cell receptor beta chains from one sample sequenced in a study of shared clonotypes between healthy human individuals. Data came from immunoSEQ multiplex PCR; TCRdb stores just in-frame clones and leaves some out. The data hold 2 million to 3 million clones, with over 85% observed a single time. The sample was naive CD4+ T cells from PBMCs. Specified subset: CD45RA+ positively selected. Every receptor here comes from a man between 18 and 29 years old in good health. Some clones in this sample may be carry-over from other donors' samples.

V gene TRBV5-1 combines with J gene TRBJ1-2; D is unclear. This CDR3 region has 14 residues. Trimming pared 1 base from V and 3 bases from J, leaving 10 bases between. Germline-derived CDR1 and CDR2 are SGHRS and YFSETQ. Here the CDR3 reads CASSLKRGHYGYTF. DNA for the CDR3: TGCGCCAGCAGCTTGAAACGGGGTCACTATGGCTACACCTTC.

Notes on this clone: This specimen includes other DNA sequences encoding the same CDR3. V and J are TRBV4-1 and TRBJ2-5; no reliable D call. CDR1 and CDR2 from the germline V gene are MGHRA and YSYEKL. Trimming removed 1 base from V and 4 bases from J, with 7 bases in between. This CDR3 is built from 13 residues. CDR3 bases: TGCGCCAGCAGCCAAGTGCTGCTAGAGACCCAGTACTTC. This sequence encodes CASSQVLLETQYF.

In its sample, this clone was seen once. V gene TRBV5-1 combines with J gene TRBJ1-1; tentatively, D is TRBD1 (5 bases). The CDR3 covers 16 residues. Germline-derived CDR1 and CDR2 are SGHRS and YFSETQ. Trimming removed 1 base from V and 1 base from J, with 14 bases in between. The CDR3 spells CASSLLDQGQNTEAFF. The DNA for the CDR3 is TGCGCCAGCAGCTTGCTCGATCAGGGCCAGAACACTGAAGCTTTCTTT.

This clone was counted a single time. The gene calls are TRBV28 and TRBJ2-3; D is undetermined. The CDR3 has 10 residues. V was trimmed by 2 bases and J by 8 bases, leaving 2 bases between them. Germline CDR1 reads MDHEN; CDR2 reads SYDVKM. DNA of the CDR3: TGTGCCAGCAGTTTAGGTACGCAGTATTTT. It is translated as CASSLGTQYF. Supplemented by reference TRBV28 and TRBJ2-3, the full variable domain reads DVKVTQSSRYLVKRTGEKVFLECVQDMDHENMFWYRQDPGLGLRLIYFSYDVKMKEKGDIPEGYSVSREKKERFSLILESASTNQTSMYLCASSLGTQYFGPGTRLTVL.

About this clone: This CDR3 is also generated by other DNA sequences in the sample. This chain joins TRBV5-1 and TRBJ2-7; D is undetermined. Germline CDR1 SGHRS, CDR2 YFSETQ. The CDR3 sequence is 13 residues long. The V end lost 0 bases, the J end lost 7 bases, and 11 bases lay between the germline ends. The CDR3, as DNA: TGCGCCAGCAGCTTGGGGGGTTCAGGTGAGCAGTACTTC. It is translated as CASSLGGSGEQYF.

The V and J genes are TRBV5-1 and TRBJ2-5, with D possibly being TRBD2 (6 bases). V gave up 2 bases and J gave up 3 bases, with 14 bases separating them. CDR1 and CDR2 from the germline V gene are SGHRS and YFSETQ. The CDR3 length is 15 residues. This CDR3 is CASSFLASGEETQYF. Here the CDR3 DNA reads TGCGCCAGCAGCTTCCTGGCGTCGGGGGAAGAGACCCAGTACTTC. Full variable domain (outside the CDR3, taken from reference TRBV5-1 and TRBJ2-5): KAGVTQTPRYLIKTRGQQVTLSCSPISGHRSVSWYQQTPGQGLQFLFEYFSETQRNKGNFPGRFSGRQFSNSRSEMNVSTLELGDSALYLCASSFLASGEETQYFGPGTRLLVL.

The chain recombines TRBV27 with TRBJ2-7; 16 bases agree with TRBD2. The CDR3 runs to 18 residues. Germline-derived CDR1 and CDR2 are MNHEY and SMNVEV (reference sequence). After removal of 6 bases from V and 4 bases from J, the junction contained 12 bases not matched to a gene. The CDR3 nucleotides are TGTGCCAGCAGGAGGGGACTAGCGGGAGGGCCTGCTGTGTACGAGCAGTACTTC. This translates into CASRRGLAGGPAVYEQYF.

This clone was detected once. The chain recombines TRBV2 with TRBJ1-4, with 11 bases fitting TRBD1. Per the germline V gene, CDR1 is SNHLY and CDR2 is FYNNEI. V shed 4 bases and J 1 base; nucleotides not matched to a gene: 2. This CDR3 is built from 16 residues. CDR3 nucleotides: TGTGCCAGCAGTGCGGACAGGGGGCTAACTAATGAAAAACTGTTTTTT. Translated: CASSADRGLTNEKLFF.

V is TRBV5-3 and J is TRBJ1-4, with TRBD1 matching over 9 bases. TRBV5-3 carries the ORF label, with uncertain function. CDR3 length: 16 residues. Trimming at V came to 8 bases and at J to 7 bases, leaving 15 bases not matched to a gene. The CDR3 is CASPHENRGRGEKLFF. The CDR3 DNA follows: TGTGCCAGTCCCCATGAAAACAGGGGGCGCGGTGAAAAACTGTTTTTT.

V and J are TRBV27 and TRBJ2-2; D is ambiguous. Germline lookup yields CDR1 MNHEY and CDR2 SMNVEV (reference sequence). V gave up 2 bases and J gave up 3 bases, with 10 bases separating them. The CDR3 contains 15 residues. CDR3 in DNA: TGTGCCAGCAGTTTAGGGCCTACCTACACCGGGGAGCTGTTTTTT. Amino acids: CASSLGPTYTGELFF.

V gene TRBV5-5 combines with J gene TRBJ1-1, with D perhaps matching TRBD1 (6 bases). Germline V gene lookup returns CDR1 SGHKS and CDR2 YYEKEE (reference sequence). The CDR3 loop spans 16 amino acids. V lost 4 bases and J lost 4, with 20 bases in between. CDR3 amino acids: CASSPAIQGLGTEAFF. CDR3 DNA sequence: TGTGCCAGCAGCCCAGCGATCCAGGGGTTGGGCACTGAAGCTTTCTTT. Full variable domain (outside the CDR3, taken from reference TRBV5-5 and TRBJ1-1): DAGVTQSPTHLIKTRGQQVTLRCSPISGHKSVSWYQQVLGQGPQFIFQYYEKEERGRGNFPDRFSARQFPNYSSELNVNALLLGDSALYLCASSPAIQGLGTEAFFGQGTRLTVV.

Regarding this clone: Additional DNA sequences in this sample encode the identical CDR3. The rearrangement uses TRBV7-9 and TRBJ1-4, with a possible D match to TRBD1 (5 bases). Trimming left V 6 bases short and J 8 bases short, with 10 bases between. CDR1 is SEHNR, CDR2 FQNEAQ, per germline (reference sequence). The CDR3 spans 12 residues. CDR3 bases: TGTGCCAGCAGTTTTGAGGGGGAAAAACTGTTTTTT. Translated, it gives CASSFEGEKLFF.

V gene TRBV6-1 combines with J gene TRBJ1-1; D is unclear. The germline V gene encodes CDR1 MNHNS and CDR2 SASEGT. V lost 7 bases to trimming and J lost 1 base, with 10 bases between them. This CDR3 is built from 13 residues. The CDR3 coding sequence is TGTGCCAGCACCGAGATACAGAACACTGAAGCTTTCTTT. Amino acid sequence: CASTEIQNTEAFF.

The rearrangement uses TRBV10-3 and TRBJ2-7; D possibly corresponds to TRBD1 (5 bases). V dropped 10 bases and J dropped 4 bases, with 11 bases sitting between them. CDR1 is ENHRY and CDR2 is SYGVKD in the germline V gene. The CDR3 is made up of 11 amino acids. The CDR3 DNA sequence: TGTGCCACTCAGGGTCTATACGAGCAGTACTTC. It yields the protein CATQGLYEQYF.

CDR3: CASSQVGTANDEQYF. The DNA of the CDR3 is TGCGCCAGCAGCCAAGTCGGGACAGCGAATGACGAGCAGTACTTC. This chain joins TRBV4-1 and TRBJ2-5, with 7 bases aligning to TRBD1. The DNA end is a closer match to TRBJ2-7, so the J assignment may be wrong. The CDR3 is made up of 15 amino acids. The germline gives CDR1 MGHRA, CDR2 YSYEKL.

This clone has just one count. The chain is built from TRBV7-9 and TRBJ2-7; D perhaps matches TRBD2 (5 bases). Trimming removed 5 bases from V and 7 bases from J, with 9 bases in between. Looked up from germline, CDR1 is SEHNR and CDR2 is FQNEAQ (reference sequence). The CDR3 runs to 11 residues. CDR3 in amino acids: CASSRTGEQYF. Written as DNA, the CDR3 is TGTGCCAGCAGCAGGACTGGGGAGCAGTACTTC.

This clone was detected only once. V gene TRBV7-8 combines with J gene TRBJ2-7, with 7 nucleotides matching TRBD2. The CDR3 has 15 residues. V gave up 1 base and J gave up 4 bases; unmatched junction bases: 7. Germline V gene lookup returns CDR1 SGHVS and CDR2 FQNEAQ. In DNA form, the CDR3 reads TGTGCCAGCAGCTTAGGCGGGAGCGGTTTGTACGAGCAGTACTTC. Translated: CASSLGGSGLYEQYF.

V is TRBV4-1 and J is TRBJ2-7; 10 positions match TRBD2. Germline V lookup: CDR1 MGHRA, CDR2 YSYEKL. The CDR3 extends over 14 amino acids. Trimming removed 1 base from V and 6 bases from J; junction bases left unmatched: 3. This CDR3 is CASSQVLAGSEQYF. CDR3 nucleotides: TGCGCCAGCAGCCAAGTACTAGCGGGAAGCGAGCAGTACTTC.

The chain has TRBV9 and TRBJ2-2, with D unresolved. Germline-derived CDR1 and CDR2 are SGDLS and YYNGEE. The CDR3 is 16 amino acids. Trimming removed 4 bases from V and 4 bases from J, with 17 bases in between. The CDR3 spells CASSPRLGLGTGELFF. CDR3 DNA: TGTGCCAGCAGCCCTCGTTTAGGGCTTGGCACCGGGGAGCTGTTTTTT.

The genes are TRBV2 and TRBJ1-5; TRBD1 agrees at 10 bases. From germline, CDR1 is SNHLY and CDR2 FYNNEI. The CDR3 sequence is 17 residues long. The J segment lost 2 bases and the V segment lost 6 bases, leaving 10 bases of the junction unmatched. CDR3 coding DNA: TGTGCCAGCAGCGCCGGGACAGGGGTTTCGCGCAATCAGCCCCAGCATTTT. Translating gives CASSAGTGVSRNQPQHF. Drawing the rest from reference TRBV2 and TRBJ1-5, the complete variable domain is EPEVTQTPSHQVTQMGQEVILRCVPISNHLYFYWYRQILGQKVEFLVSFYNNEISEKSEIFDDQFSVERPDGSNFTLKIRSTKLEDSAMYFCASSAGTGVSRNQPQHFGDGTRLSIL.

V usage is TRBV28 and J usage is TRBJ2-6, with D perhaps matching TRBD1 (5 bases). CDR3 length equals 14 residues. Per the germline V gene, CDR1 is MDHEN and CDR2 is SYDVKM. V was clipped by 4 bases and J by 1 base, with 5 bases between them. The CDR3 coding sequence is TGTGCCAGCAGTTCAGGGTCTGGGGCCAACGTCCTGACTTTC. Residues: CASSSGSGANVLTF.

The chain uses TRBV18 and TRBJ2-5; possible D gene TRBD1, 6 bases. CDR3 size: 15 residues. Between the trimmed V and J ends, which lost 0 bases and 3 bases, there was a span of 11 bases. CDR1 and CDR2 from the germline V gene are KGHSH and LQKENI. CDR3 bases: TGTGCCAGCTCACCACCAGGGGGTCGGAAAGAGACCCAGTACTTC. Its translation: CASSPPGGRKETQYF.

V gene TRBV5-1 combines with J gene TRBJ1-5; TRBD1 might be the D (5 bases). CDR3 length equals 14 residues. Trimming removed 4 bases from V and 6 bases from J, with 14 bases in between. Germline CDR1 is SGHRS and CDR2 is YFSETQ. CDR3 sequence: CASSPTGTTQPQHF. CDR3 nucleotide sequence: TGCGCCAGCAGCCCAACCGGGACGACTCAGCCCCAGCATTTT.

CDR3 sequence reads: CASSPGTNRGTDTQYF. The CDR3 nucleotides read TGTGCCAGCAGCCCGGGGACCAACCGAGGAACAGATACGCAGTATTTT. This chain links TRBV11-2 with TRBJ2-3; perhaps D is TRBD1 or TRBD2 (5 bases each). This CDR3 spans 16 amino acids. Per germline, CDR1 SGHAT and CDR2 FQNNGV. The ends were cut back, 5 bases at V and 3 bases at J, with 18 bases in the middle.

V and J are TRBV5-1 and TRBJ1-4; TRBD1 is a possible D gene (5 bases). CDR1 SGHRS and CDR2 YFSETQ come from the germline V gene. V lost 4 bases, J lost 7 bases, and 23 bases lay in between. The CDR3 consists of 17 residues. The CDR3 region has the DNA TGCGCCAGCAGCAAAATCCCACCCTTAGGGGCGGGTGAAAAACTGTTTTTT. Protein product: CASSKIPPLGAGEKLFF.